The following is a T cell receptor (beta chain) sequence with its context. Its antigen is undetermined. The source of the sample is a study of blood T cells in healthy people across ages. Study overall: Capture by template switching was about one barcoded beta molecule per two T cells.

Sample-barcoded 5' priming and a J-beta primer mix drove a second PCR of roughly 7 to 11 cycles. TCRdb used MiXCR to reprocess the 5' RACE reads, holding one entry per CDR3 protein. The sample yields 850,000 to 1,100,000 distinct CDR3 sequences, 35% to 40% seen once. There were healthy Caucasian individuals from Russia, aged about 6 to 100, serving as donors. Isolation of PBMCs gave at least 7 million cells per sample. Trimming stripped 0 bases from V and 4 bases from J, with 15 bases between. CDR1 is LGHNA and CDR2 is YNFKEQ in the germline V gene. The CDR3 contains 16 residues. Study conclusions and caveats: Long-lived and aged donors differed, with more naive CD4+ cells and higher diversity in the long-lived.

This receptor was identified in a young man in good health. V is TRBV4-2 and J is TRBJ1-1; TRBD1 might be the D (5 bases). Sequences were obtained from blood. The CDR3 DNA follows: TGTGCCAGCAGCCAAGATTTAAAGATGGGGCGCACTGAAGCTTTCTTT. This gives the protein CASSQDLKMGRTEAFF.